Listed below are T cell receptor beta chains from one sample, sequenced in a study of blood T cell repertoires in COVID-19. Produced via immunoSEQ multiplex PCR; TCRdb's table is partial and in-frame only. The table has about 300,000 clones, roughly 86% seen once; the top ten hold less than 2%. Specimen: peripheral blood. All receptors come from a woman aged 25 to 39 with COVID-19, enrolled during active disease. Both conserved end residues are part of each CDR3. The D gene is left open where the match is weak. Some rows mark clone size as missing; the rest say once, few, many or name a class of expanded clone.

j_gene: TRBJ1-2; d_gene: -; v_gene: TRBV15; abundance: -; CDR3nt: TGTGCCACCAGCAGAGGCAGGGTGGGCTATGGCTACACCTTC; CDR3aa: CATSRGRVGYGYTF
j_gene: TRBJ1-1; d_gene: -; v_gene: TRBV7-9; abundance: -; CDR3nt: TGTGCCAGCAGCTTAGCACAGGGCCGGACTGAAGCTTTCTTT; CDR3aa: CASSLAQGRTEAFF
j_gene: TRBJ1-2; d_gene: -; v_gene: TRBV18; abundance: -; CDR3nt: TGTGCCAGCTCACCAACGGGATTAGGCTATGGCTACACCTTC; CDR3aa: CASSPTGLGYGYTF
j_gene: TRBJ2-7; d_gene: -; v_gene: TRBV2; abundance: -; CDR3nt: TGTGCCAGCAGTTTCTCGTCCTACGAGCAGTACTTC; CDR3aa: CASSFSSYEQYF
j_gene: TRBJ2-5; d_gene: TRBD2; v_gene: TRBV5-4; abundance: once; CDR3nt: TGTGCCAGCAGCCCACGGGAGGGAGGGACGTTGAGGACCCAGTACTTC; CDR3aa: CASSPREGGTLRTQYF
j_gene: TRBJ1-6; d_gene: -; v_gene: TRBV6-5; abundance: once; CDR3nt: TGTGCCAGCAGTTACGGTGGAGGGTTCCGTTCACCCCTCCACTTT; CDR3aa: CASSYGGGFRSPLHF
j_gene: TRBJ1-6; d_gene: -; v_gene: TRBV7-9; abundance: -; CDR3nt: TGTGCCAGCAGCTTTAGTCTTTACTCCTATAATTCACCCCTCCACTTT; CDR3aa: CASSFSLYSYNSPLHF
j_gene: TRBJ1-1; d_gene: -; v_gene: TRBV18; abundance: -; CDR3nt: TGTGCCAGCTCACCACAGAGGGACACTGAAGCTTTCTTT; CDR3aa: CASSPQRDTEAFF
j_gene: TRBJ2-1; d_gene: TRBD2; v_gene: TRBV9; abundance: -; CDR3nt: TGTGCCAGCAGCGTAGGTTCTAGCGGGGTCTCTAGTGAGCAGTTCTTC; CDR3aa: CASSVGSSGVSSEQFF
j_gene: TRBJ2-2; d_gene: TRBD2; v_gene: TRBV6-4; abundance: -; CDR3nt: TGTGCCAGCAGAGGACTAGCGGAAACCGGGGAGCTGTTTTTT; CDR3aa: CASRGLAETGELFF
j_gene: TRBJ2-7; d_gene: -; v_gene: TRBV10-3; abundance: -; CDR3nt: TGTGCCATCAGTGGTGGGGGGGCGACGACCCAGTACGAGCAGTACTTC; CDR3aa: CAISGGGATTQYEQYF
j_gene: TRBJ1-1; d_gene: TRBD1; v_gene: TRBV6-6; abundance: -; CDR3nt: TGTGCCAGTGAAATCGCCGGGACAGGGACTGAAGCTTTCTTT; CDR3aa: CASEIAGTGTEAFF
j_gene: TRBJ2-1; d_gene: -; v_gene: TRBV19; abundance: few; CDR3nt: TGTGCCAGTAGTAAGAGAGGTGAGCAGTTCTTC; CDR3aa: CASSKRGEQFF
j_gene: TRBJ1-2; d_gene: -; v_gene: TRBV4-3; abundance: -; CDR3nt: TGCGCCAGCAGCCAACACACAGGGCTCCTGGTAGGGTATGGCTACACCTTC; CDR3aa: CASSQHTGLLVGYGYTF
j_gene: TRBJ2-3; d_gene: -; v_gene: TRBV3-1/TRBV3-2; abundance: -; CDR3nt: TGTGCCAGCAGCCAAGTTACATTATCCACAGATACGCAGTATTTT; CDR3aa: CASSQVTLSTDTQYF
j_gene: TRBJ2-1; d_gene: -; v_gene: TRBV6-7; abundance: -; CDR3nt: TGTGCCAGCAGTCGCCTAAGAGGGGGAAACGAGCAGTTCTTC; CDR3aa: CASSRLRGGNEQFF
j_gene: TRBJ1-1; d_gene: -; v_gene: TRBV5-1; abundance: -; CDR3nt: TGCGCCAGCAGCTTGTCACAAACCCGGAACACTGAAGCTTTCTTT; CDR3aa: CASSLSQTRNTEAFF
j_gene: TRBJ2-3; d_gene: -; v_gene: TRBV18; abundance: once; CDR3nt: TGTGCCAGCTCACCACCGATGCCCCGGACAGATACGCAGTATTTT; CDR3aa: CASSPPMPRTDTQYF
j_gene: TRBJ1-1; d_gene: TRBD1; v_gene: TRBV14; abundance: -; CDR3nt: TGTGCCAGCAGCCAACGTGCCAGGGGGCATAGTGAAGCTTTCTTT; CDR3aa: CASSQRARGHSEAFF
j_gene: TRBJ1-1; d_gene: -; v_gene: TRBV5-4; abundance: -; CDR3nt: TGTGCCAGCAGCTTGGGGGGGGGCACTGAAGCTTTCTTT; CDR3aa: CASSLGGGTEAFF
j_gene: TRBJ2-7; d_gene: -; v_gene: TRBV7-2; abundance: few; CDR3nt: TGTGCCAGCAGCGTCGCGGGGGAGCAGTACTTC; CDR3aa: CASSVAGEQYF
j_gene: TRBJ1-5; d_gene: -; v_gene: TRBV6-5; abundance: once; CDR3nt: TGTGCCAGCAGTTACTCGAGCAGTGCGGCCCAGCATTTT; CDR3aa: CASSYSSSAAQHF
j_gene: TRBJ1-6; d_gene: -; v_gene: TRBV7-9; abundance: once; CDR3nt: TGTGCCAGCACCAAACCCGGGGAGTCACCCCTCCACTTT; CDR3aa: CASTKPGESPLHF
j_gene: TRBJ1-6; d_gene: -; v_gene: TRBV5-1; abundance: -; CDR3nt: TGCGCCAGCAGCTTGGAGACGACAGCTAATAATTCACCCCTCCACTTT; CDR3aa: CASSLETTANNSPLHF
j_gene: TRBJ2-2; d_gene: -; v_gene: TRBV7-8; abundance: -; CDR3nt: TGTGCCAGCAGCTTCAGACAGAACACCGGGGAGCTGTTTTTT; CDR3aa: CASSFRQNTGELFF
j_gene: TRBJ1-4; d_gene: TRBD1; v_gene: TRBV12-3/TRBV12-4; abundance: few; CDR3nt: TGTGCCAGCAGAGCTACAGGGGGAAAACTGTTTTTT; CDR3aa: CASRATGGKLFF
j_gene: TRBJ2-2; d_gene: TRBD2; v_gene: TRBV7-9; abundance: -; CDR3nt: TGTGCCAGCAGCCCTAGGACTAGCGGGACCGGGGAGCTGTTTTTT; CDR3aa: CASSPRTSGTGELFF
j_gene: TRBJ2-1; d_gene: TRBD1; v_gene: TRBV29-1; abundance: -; CDR3nt: TGCAGCCTGAGGGACAGCAGATACAATGAGCAGTTCTTC; CDR3aa: CSLRDSRYNEQFF
j_gene: TRBJ2-2; d_gene: -; v_gene: TRBV4-3; abundance: -; CDR3nt: TGCGCCAGCAGCCACGTTTTACAGGGAACCGGGGAGCTGTTTTTT; CDR3aa: CASSHVLQGTGELFF
j_gene: TRBJ1-2; d_gene: -; v_gene: TRBV7-9; abundance: -; CDR3nt: TGTGCCAGCAGTCGGACAGAGAACTATGGCTACACCTTC; CDR3aa: CASSRTENYGYTF
j_gene: TRBJ1-6; d_gene: -; v_gene: TRBV27; abundance: -; CDR3nt: TGTGCCAGCAGTTTAGACAGGTTAATTTCACCCCTCCACTTT; CDR3aa: CASSLDRLISPLHF
j_gene: TRBJ1-1; d_gene: -; v_gene: TRBV9; abundance: -; CDR3nt: TGTGCCAGCAGCGTAGGGGCAGATAACACTGAAGCTTTCTTT; CDR3aa: CASSVGADNTEAFF
j_gene: TRBJ2-6; d_gene: TRBD1; v_gene: TRBV6-4; abundance: -; CDR3nt: TGTGCCAGCAGTGACGGGACAGGGCTTTCCGGGGCCAACGTCCTGACTTTC; CDR3aa: CASSDGTGLSGANVLTF
j_gene: TRBJ1-3; d_gene: -; v_gene: TRBV6-6; abundance: -; CDR3nt: TGTGCCAGCATCGGAGGGCTGTCTGGAAACACCATATATTTT; CDR3aa: CASIGGLSGNTIYF
j_gene: TRBJ1-5; d_gene: TRBD1; v_gene: TRBV28; abundance: -; CDR3nt: TGTGCCAGCAGTTTAATCGACAGGGGTGGTCAGCCCCAGCATTTT; CDR3aa: CASSLIDRGGQPQHF
j_gene: TRBJ1-1; d_gene: TRBD1; v_gene: TRBV5-5; abundance: -; CDR3nt: TGTGCCAGCAGCCCAACAGGGGATCGAGCTTTCTTT; CDR3aa: CASSPTGDRAFF
j_gene: TRBJ1-3; d_gene: TRBD1; v_gene: TRBV3-1/TRBV3-2; abundance: once; CDR3nt: TGTGCCAGCAGCCAAGGACAGGGGGCAACTGGAAACACCATATATTTT; CDR3aa: CASSQGQGATGNTIYF
j_gene: TRBJ1-2; d_gene: TRBD1; v_gene: TRBV4-3; abundance: -; CDR3nt: TGCGCCAGCAGCCCAGGGGCGGACAGGGGTACCTACACCTTC; CDR3aa: CASSPGADRGTYTF
j_gene: TRBJ1-1; d_gene: -; v_gene: TRBV18; abundance: -; CDR3nt: TGTGCCAGCTCACCAGAAGGGGGGGCTCGAGCTTTCTTT; CDR3aa: CASSPEGGARAFF
j_gene: TRBJ1-2; d_gene: TRBD1; v_gene: TRBV28; abundance: once; CDR3nt: TGTGCCAGCAGTCCGAACCGACAGGGTAGCTATGGCTACACCTTC; CDR3aa: CASSPNRQGSYGYTF
j_gene: TRBJ1-5; d_gene: -; v_gene: TRBV27; abundance: -; CDR3nt: TGTGCCAGCAGAGGGTTAGGGGCAATCAATCAGCCCCAGCATTTT; CDR3aa: CASRGLGAINQPQHF
j_gene: TRBJ2-2; d_gene: -; v_gene: TRBV9; abundance: -; CDR3nt: TGTGCCAGCAGAGGACTCACCCGGGGGCTGTTTTTT; CDR3aa: CASRGLTRGLFF
j_gene: TRBJ1-2; d_gene: -; v_gene: TRBV9; abundance: -; CDR3nt: TGTGCCAGCAGCGTCTCCAGGATGTCCTATGGCTACACCTTC; CDR3aa: CASSVSRMSYGYTF